This T cell receptor (beta chain) was profiled in a study of T cell repertoires in cytomegalovirus infection. Regarding this clonotype: Its antigen is unidentified.

This CDR3 region has 16 residues. CDR1 is MDHEN and CDR2 is SYDVKM in the germline V gene. Trimming removed 5 bases from V and 1 base from J; junction bases left unmatched: 3. TCRdb passed the reads through MiXCR, listing each CDR3 protein once. The sample contains 380,000 or so distinct CDR3 sequences, approximately 30% of which appear only once. This TCR was sampled from a human donor in good health (CMV status not recorded). Some clones in this sample may be carry-over from other donors' samples. This sequence joins TRBV28 and TRBJ1-6, with 9 bases matching TRBD1. Sequences were derived from cultured PBMCs, sampled from culture after CMV antigen stimulation. The CDR3 DNA is TGTGCCAGCAGTCGGGACAGGGCGTCCTATAATTCACCCCTCCACTTT. As protein: CASSRDRASYNSPLHF.